This TCR beta chain was sequenced during a study of cytomegalovirus exposure and HLA in healthy donors. Broader study findings: Reportedly, HLA-A and HLA-B alleles of most subjects were accurately predicted from TCR beta. A later analysis linked a missense variant in DCLRE1C to the trimming of TCR beta V and J genes.

Researchers ran the PCR with 60 Vbeta and 13 Jbeta primers. The data were produced by immunoSEQ multiplex PCR, yet TCRdb's version contains in-frame clones alone and is incomplete. The repertoire consists of about 160,000 clones, with over 70% occurring once and the leading ten covering 4% to 5.5%. A word on this clone: Its antigen is currently unknown.

Trimming stripped 1 base from V and 6 bases from J, with 13 bases between. Per germline, CDR1 GTSNPN and CDR2 SVGIG (reference sequence). The CDR3 spans 14 residues. V is TRBV30 and J is TRBJ1-5, with D maybe TRBD1 (6 bases). This sequence originates from a man aged 25 to 45 in good health and CMV-seronegative. The sample taken for sequencing was PBMCs. The CDR3 loop is CAWSEHREVQPQHF. CDR3 sequence (DNA): TGTGCCTGGAGTGAACACAGGGAAGTTCAGCCCCAGCATTTT. The full variable domain, with the rest looked up from reference TRBV30 and TRBJ1-5, is SQTIHQWPATLVQPVGSPLSLECTVEGTSNPNLYWYRQAAGRGLQLLFYSVGIGQISSEVPQNLSASRPQDRQFILSSKKLLLSDSGFYLCAWSEHREVQPQHFGDGTRLSIL.